The 3 T cell receptor beta chains reported below all come from one sample, sequenced in a study of blood T cells in healthy people across ages. Then a second PCR, running roughly 6 to 12 cycles, was carried out with a sample-barcoded 5' primer and a J-beta primer mix. From the 5' RACE reads, TCRdb called clonotypes with MiXCR, one entry per CDR3 protein. The sample has under 1,000,000 distinct CDR3 sequences, under 40% seen once. The specimen was blood. The receptor source for this set is a man aged 18 to 30 in good health.

CDR3 sequence (DNA): TGTGCCAGCGGGGCTGGGAGGGGTCAGCCCCAGCATTTT. Encoded protein: CASGAGRGQPQHF. V gene TRBV12-3 or TRBV12-4 combines with J gene TRBJ1-5, with a possible D match to TRBD1 (5 bases). V was pared by 8 bases and J by 6 bases, with 14 bases between. This CDR3 contains 13 residues.

A word on this clonotype: An end of the junction does not agree with germline; a read error may underlie this. V gene TRBV20-1 combines with J gene TRBJ1-5; D is unresolved. CDR3 length equals 14 residues. Germline V gene lookup returns CDR1 DFQATT and CDR2 SNEGSKA (reference sequence). The CDR3, as DNA: TGCTGTGCAACTGGAGAGTTCCTCAATCAGCCCCAGCATTTT. This codes for CCATGEFLNQPQHF.

The chain is built from TRBV27 and TRBJ2-1, with 13 bases lining up with TRBD2. The J call may not be correct, given that the DNA end is closer to TRBJ2-7. Per germline, CDR1 MNHEY and CDR2 SMNVEV (reference sequence). The CDR3 runs 16 residues. CDR3 nucleotides: TGTGCCAGCAGTCCCATGGGACTAGCGGGGAACAATGAGCAGTACTTC. Translation: CASSPMGLAGNNEQYF.